The 2 T cell receptor beta chains listed next were all sequenced from one sample in a study of blood T cell repertoires in COVID-19. The table came from immunoSEQ multiplex PCR; TCRdb's copy has only in-frame clones and leaves some out. The table lists 270,000 or so clones, 81% of them singletons. The specimen sequenced was peripheral blood. The receptors come from a woman aged 55-69 years with active or convalescent COVID-19.

The J gene is TRBJ2-1, the V gene TRBV7-6, with TRBD1 as a possible D gene (5 bases). The CDR3 is 15 residues long. V was trimmed by 1 base and J by 0 bases, leaving 7 bases between them. The germline V gene has CDR1 SGHVS and CDR2 FNYEAQ. The CDR3 region has the DNA TGTGCCAGCAGCTTAGACAGGAGCTCCTACAATGAGCAGTTCTTC. Its protein product is CASSLDRSSYNEQFF.

To note about this clone: Additional DNA sequences in this sample encode the identical CDR3. CDR3 sequence (DNA): TGTGCCAGCAGCTTAGGGGGGCGCGGCACCGGGGAGCTGTTTTTT. It translates to CASSLGGRGTGELFF. V gene TRBV7-9 combines with J gene TRBJ2-2; D possibly corresponds to TRBD1 (6 bases). CDR1 and CDR2 from the germline V gene are SEHNR and FQNEAQ (reference sequence). The CDR3 loop spans 15 amino acids. V lost 1 base to trimming and J lost 4 bases, with 10 bases between them.